The 11 T cell receptor beta chains presented below share a single source sample, sequenced in a study of blood T cell repertoires in COVID-19. Assay: immunoSEQ multiplex PCR; the TCRdb copy retains only in-frame clones and omits some. The sample lists roughly 97,000 clones, over 70% occurring once. The sample consisted of peripheral blood. The receptors were sampled from a man aged 50 to 59 with acute or convalescent COVID-19.

The rearrangement uses TRBV24-1 and TRBJ2-1; 15 bases are shared with TRBD2. V lost 4 bases and J lost 7; bases outside the gene matches: 4. Germline CDR1 KGHDR, CDR2 SFDVKD. The CDR3 length is 16 residues. The chain's CDR3 is CATSDLGLAGGNEQFF. CDR3 nucleotide sequence: TGTGCCACCAGTGACCTCGGACTAGCGGGGGGGAATGAGCAGTTCTTC.

The V gene is TRBV7-2, the J gene TRBJ2-1, with D unclear. The CDR3 sequence is 13 residues long. Trimming left V 1 base short and J 8 bases short, with 9 bases between. CDR1 and CDR2 from the germline V gene are SGHTA and FQGNSA. The CDR3 loop reads CASSLVAAHEQFF. Here the CDR3 DNA reads TGTGCCAGCAGCTTAGTGGCGGCCCATGAGCAGTTCTTC.

The DNA for the CDR3 is TGTGCCAGCACTGGACAGGGGATCAACACTGAAGCTTTCTTT. Amino acid sequence: CASTGQGINTEAFF. The chain has TRBV2 and TRBJ1-1; 9 bases align to TRBD1. Germline V gene sequence: CDR1 SNHLY, CDR2 FYNNEI. Trimming took 7 bases from V and 2 from J; bases not matched to a gene: 5. This CDR3 contains 14 residues.

The chain carries TRBV4-1 and TRBJ2-3; D unresolved. This CDR3 is built from 16 residues. V was shortened by 2 bases and J by 0 bases, with 12 bases between the two germline ends. Looked up from germline, CDR1 is MGHRA and CDR2 is YSYEKL. The CDR3 DNA sequence: TGCGCCAGCAGCCAAACGATAGCAGCCAGCACAGATACGCAGTATTTT. It yields the protein CASSQTIAASTDTQYF.

The chain couples TRBV5-5 to TRBJ2-2; 10 bases map to TRBD1. The CDR3 loop spans 17 amino acids. V lost 4 bases and J lost 0; bases outside the gene matches: 6. Germline CDR1 reads SGHKS; CDR2 reads YYEKEE (reference sequence). CDR3 region: CASSRHGQGANTGELFF. CDR3 DNA: TGTGCCAGCAGCCGGCACGGACAGGGGGCGAACACCGGGGAGCTGTTTTTT.

The chain couples TRBV29-1 to TRBJ1-2, with a possible D match to TRBD1 (6 bases). This CDR3 comprises 12 residues. The germline V gene has CDR1 SQVTM and CDR2 ANQGSEA. Trimming shortened V by 6 bases and J by 7 bases, and 15 bases separated the two germline ends. The CDR3 nucleotides are TGCAGCGTCGCGGACAGCCGGGGTGGCTACACCTTC. Translated, it gives CSVADSRGGYTF.

CDR3 sequence reads: CASSIRRPGEGETQYF. Here the CDR3 DNA reads TGTGCCAGTAGTATAAGAAGGCCCGGGGAGGGAGAGACCCAGTACTTC. The chain joins TRBV19 to TRBJ2-5; TRBD2 matches at 7 bases. CDR1 LNHDA and CDR2 SQIVND come from the germline V gene (reference sequence). The CDR3 covers 16 residues. Trimming cost V 2 bases and J 4 bases; bases outside gene matches: 10.

The rearrangement links TRBV24-1 to TRBJ1-5, with a possible D match to TRBD1 (6 bases). Germline CDR1 and CDR2: KGHDR and SFDVKD. V was cut by 5 bases and J by 2 bases, with 6 bases left in between. CDR3 size: 13 residues. The CDR3 protein is CATSGTGNQPQHF. The CDR3, as DNA: TGTGCCACCAGTGGGACAGGCAATCAGCCCCAGCATTTT.

V usage is TRBV4-1 and J usage is TRBJ2-3; 8 bases agree with TRBD2. Germline CDR1 MGHRA, CDR2 YSYEKL. The CDR3 length is 16 residues. V lost 1 base to trimming and J lost 2 bases; unmatched junction nucleotides: 5. DNA of the CDR3: TGCGCCAGCAGCCAAGTTGGCGGGAGGTACACAGATACGCAGTATTTT. This encodes CASSQVGGRYTDTQYF.

This clone was counted only a few times. The chain links TRBV29-1 to TRBJ1-1; 12 bases align to TRBD1. There are 16 residues in the CDR3. J was trimmed by 1 base and V by 5 bases; bases with no gene match: 8. CDR1 SQVTM and CDR2 ANQGSEA come from the germline V gene. This CDR3 reads CSVSGTGGTTNTEAFF. CDR3 nucleotide sequence: TGCAGCGTTTCCGGGACAGGGGGCACCACGAACACTGAAGCTTTCTTT.

The chain joins TRBV6-1 to TRBJ2-1; 7 bases are a match to TRBD1. With 2 bases clipped from V and 4 bases from J, the junction kept 11 bases outside the gene matches. CDR3 length: 17 residues. Germline assignment: CDR1 MNHNS and CDR2 SASEGT. CDR3 residues: CASSETLPGQLYNEQFF. The CDR3 DNA sequence: TGTGCCAGCAGTGAAACCCTCCCGGGACAGTTATACAATGAGCAGTTCTTC.